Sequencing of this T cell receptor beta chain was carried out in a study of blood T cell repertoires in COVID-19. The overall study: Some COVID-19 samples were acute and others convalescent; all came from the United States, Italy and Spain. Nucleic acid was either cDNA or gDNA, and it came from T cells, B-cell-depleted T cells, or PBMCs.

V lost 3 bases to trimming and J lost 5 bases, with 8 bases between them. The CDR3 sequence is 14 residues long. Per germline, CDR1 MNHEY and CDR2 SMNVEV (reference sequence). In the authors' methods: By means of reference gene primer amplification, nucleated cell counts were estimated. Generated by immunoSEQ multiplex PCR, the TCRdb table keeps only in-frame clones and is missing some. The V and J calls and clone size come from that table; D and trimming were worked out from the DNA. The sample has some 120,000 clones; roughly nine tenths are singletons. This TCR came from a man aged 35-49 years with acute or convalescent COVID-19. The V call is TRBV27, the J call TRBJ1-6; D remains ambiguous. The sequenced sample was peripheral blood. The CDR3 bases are TGTGCCAGCAGTTTTCGGCGGAATAATTCACCCCTCCACTTT. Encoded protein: CASSFRRNNSPLHF.